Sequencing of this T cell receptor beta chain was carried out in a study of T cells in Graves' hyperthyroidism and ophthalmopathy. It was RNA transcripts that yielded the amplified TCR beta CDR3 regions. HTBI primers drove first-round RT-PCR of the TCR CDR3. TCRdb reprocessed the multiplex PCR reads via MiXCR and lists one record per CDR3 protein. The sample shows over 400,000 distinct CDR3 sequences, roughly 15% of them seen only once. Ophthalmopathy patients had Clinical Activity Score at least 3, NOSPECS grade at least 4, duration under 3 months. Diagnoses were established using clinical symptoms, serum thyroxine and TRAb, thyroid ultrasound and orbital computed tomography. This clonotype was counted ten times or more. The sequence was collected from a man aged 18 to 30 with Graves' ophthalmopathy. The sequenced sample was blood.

CDR3 amino acids: CASSLGVAYEQYF. CDR3 nucleotide sequence: TGTGCCAGCAGTTTAGGCGTTGCCTACGAGCAGTACTTC. The V call is TRBV28, the J call TRBJ2-7; the D is unclear. Trimming removed 2 bases from V and 2 bases from J, with 7 bases in between. Germline lookup yields CDR1 MDHEN and CDR2 SYDVKM. The CDR3 covers 13 residues.